These 21 T cell receptor beta chains were all obtained from the same sample, sequenced in a study of OX40 agonist ivuxolimab in advanced cancers. The assay was immunoSEQ multiplex PCR, and TCRdb's table has in-frame clones only and misses some. The sample consists of about 79,000 clones, less than 95% of them appearing once. The source was CD4+ or CD8+ T cells sorted from blood, collected in a trial of the OX40 agonist ivuxolimab. The source of these receptors is an adult with an advanced solid tumor such as melanoma, head and neck, liver or kidney cancer.

This chain links TRBV9 with TRBJ1-1; D ambiguous. Germline CDR1 reads SGDLS; CDR2 reads YYNGEE. This CDR3 is built from 13 residues. V was shortened by 3 bases and J by 4 bases, with 10 bases between the two germline ends. This chain's CDR3 is CASSALPVTEAFF. CDR3 bases: TGTGCCAGCAGCGCTCTCCCGGTCACTGAAGCTTTCTTT.

The DNA for the CDR3 is TGTGCCAGCACCAGACGCGGACAGGGTCCACCCCTCCACTTT. Encoded protein: CASTRRGQGPPLHF. The gene calls are TRBV5-6 and TRBJ1-6; 8 nucleotides align to TRBD1. There are 14 residues in the CDR3. The germline V gene encodes CDR1 SGHDT and CDR2 YYEEEE. V trimming: 6 bases; J trimming: 11 bases; junction bases outside the gene matches: 10.

DNA for the CDR3: TGTGCCAGCAGCTTAGCGGCTCGAGGGCCATCCTACAATGAGCAGTTCTTC. Its translation is CASSLAARGPSYNEQFF. The genes are TRBV7-6 and TRBJ2-1, with D possibly TRBD2 on 5 matching bases. This CDR3 is 17 amino acids long. Germline V CDR1 and CDR2: SGHVS, FNYEAQ. Trimming removed 0 bases at V and 1 base at J, with 13 bases between.

The V gene is TRBV11-2, the J gene TRBJ1-6, with 8 bases fitting TRBD1. Germline V gene lookup returns CDR1 SGHAT and CDR2 FQNNGV. The ends lost 5 bases at V and 7 bases at J; junction bases unmatched: 7. CDR3 length: 15 amino acids. CDR3 amino acids: CASSPRQGINSPLHF. In DNA, the CDR3 is TGTGCCAGCAGCCCTAGACAGGGGATAAATTCACCCCTCCACTTT.

This clone has a single count. J is TRBJ1-2 and V is TRBV9; the D is unclear. V gave up 0 bases and J gave up 5 bases, with 11 bases separating them. The CDR3 consists of 14 residues. From germline, CDR1 is SGDLS and CDR2 YYNGEE. CDR3 sequence (DNA): TGTGCCAGCAGCGTAGGCGCGGGCCAGTATGGCTACACCTTC. Residues: CASSVGAGQYGYTF.

This clone was seen once. V is TRBV28 and J is TRBJ2-3, with 13 bases that match TRBD2. The CDR3 covers 15 residues. V lost 4 bases, J lost 6 bases, and 4 bases stayed unmatched. Germline V gene lookup returns CDR1 MDHEN and CDR2 SYDVKM. In nucleotides, the CDR3 is TGTGCCAGCAGTTCACTAGCGGGGGGGCGGGATACGCAGTATTTT. It codes for CASSSLAGGRDTQYF.

The gene calls are TRBV5-1 and TRBJ2-7; unclear D gene. CDR1 and CDR2 from the germline V gene are SGHRS and YFSETQ. Trimming left V 0 bases short and J 6 bases short, with 13 bases between. The CDR3 has 14 residues. The CDR3 protein is CASSLEGNPGEQYF. CDR3 nucleotide sequence: TGCGCCAGCAGCTTGGAAGGCAACCCCGGCGAGCAGTACTTC.

This rearrangement joins TRBV4-1 to TRBJ1-5; D call uncertain. CDR3 length: 17 amino acids. CDR1 and CDR2 (germline): MGHRA, YSYEKL. V was cut by 0 bases and J by 2 bases, with 14 bases left in between. In DNA form, the CDR3 reads TGCGCCAGCAGCCAAGATCGCTTCGTGATTGGCAATCAGCCCCAGCATTTT. Its protein product is CASSQDRFVIGNQPQHF.

This clone showed up just a few times. The chain carries TRBV28 and TRBJ1-5; D ambiguous. Trimming stripped 6 bases from V and 4 bases from J, with 7 bases between. Germline-derived CDR1 and CDR2 are MDHEN and SYDVKM. The CDR3 spans 12 residues. CDR3: CASSPPNQPQHF. CDR3 bases: TGTGCCAGCAGCCCCCCGAATCAGCCCCAGCATTTT.

The V and J genes are TRBV4-2 and TRBJ1-1; TRBD1 aligns across 11 bases. V dropped 3 bases and J dropped 5; count of bases not matched to a gene: 5. This CDR3 has 15 residues. Germline CDR1 is LGHNA and CDR2 is YNFKEQ. In DNA form, the CDR3 reads TGTGCCAGCAGCCAGGACAGGGGGCTATTAACTGAAGCTTTCTTT. This translates into CASSQDRGLLTEAFF.

V and J are TRBV19 and TRBJ2-2; D not resolved. V lost 1 base to trimming and J lost 5 bases, with 11 bases between them. The CDR3 covers 15 residues. CDR1 and CDR2 (germline): LNHDA, SQIVND (reference sequence). Here the CDR3 reads CASSIAGLKTGELFF. As DNA, the CDR3 is TGTGCCAGTAGTATAGCAGGTCTAAAGACCGGGGAGCTGTTTTTT.

The chain combines TRBV4-2 with TRBJ1-1, with TRBD1 identical over 8 bases. Germline V gene sequence: CDR1 LGHNA, CDR2 YNFKEQ. This CDR3 spans 16 amino acids. Losses at the gene ends were 3 bases for V and 5 bases for J; bases not matched to a gene: 11. The CDR3 DNA reads as TGTGCCAGCAGCCAGGGAATGGACAGGGACAGAACTGAAGCTTTCTTT. It specifies CASSQGMDRDRTEAFF.

V gene TRBV28 combines with J gene TRBJ1-3, with 9 bases identical to TRBD1. The CDR3 covers 15 residues. Germline V gives CDR1 MDHEN, CDR2 SYDVKM. Trimming at V came to 6 bases and at J to 0 bases, leaving 3 bases not matched to a gene. In nucleotides, the CDR3 is TGTGCCAGCAGAACGACAGGGGGCTCTGGAAACACCATATATTTT. This translates into CASRTTGGSGNTIYF.

The chain links TRBV4-2 to TRBJ2-5; 11 bases align to TRBD2. Germline CDR1 reads LGHNA; CDR2 reads YNFKEQ. The CDR3 contains 16 residues. J lost 5 bases, V lost 5 bases, and 10 bases had no gene match. This CDR3 is CASSKTGTSGSETQYF. The CDR3, as DNA: TGTGCCAGCAGCAAGACCGGGACTAGCGGTTCGGAGACCCAGTACTTC.

This chain connects TRBV28 to TRBJ1-4; D unclear. There are 15 residues in the CDR3. CDR1 is MDHEN, CDR2 SYDVKM, per germline. The V end was cut by 8 bases, the J end by 3 bases, with 16 bases between. The CDR3 coding sequence is TGTGCCAGCGGGAGAGGGTTTCTGGCTAATGAAAAACTGTTTTTT. It codes for CASGRGFLANEKLFF.

The chain uses TRBV19 and TRBJ2-3, with TRBD1 matching 9 bases. The length of the CDR3 is 18 residues. Germline V gene data show CDR1 as LNHDA and CDR2 as SQIVND (reference sequence). The J segment lost 1 base and the V segment lost 3 bases, leaving 11 bases of the junction unmatched. The CDR3 DNA follows: TGTGCCAGTAGTATTCGCGCCGGGACAGGGATACGCACAGATACGCAGTATTTT. Amino acids: CASSIRAGTGIRTDTQYF.

This clone was observed a handful of times. This chain connects TRBV7-9 to TRBJ1-5, with D perhaps matching TRBD1 (6 bases). Germline V gives CDR1 SEHNR, CDR2 FQNEAQ (reference sequence). CDR3 size: 16 residues. Trimming pared 5 bases from V and 0 bases from J, leaving 14 bases between. In DNA, the CDR3 is TGTGCCAGCAGCCCACGGACAGATACTAGCAATCAGCCCCAGCATTTT. Translated: CASSPRTDTSNQPQHF.

The V call is TRBV27, the J call TRBJ2-7; 9 positions agree with TRBD2. The CDR3 consists of 16 residues. Germline V gene sequence: CDR1 MNHEY, CDR2 SMNVEV (reference sequence). J gave up 3 bases and V 11 bases, and 17 bases lay outside the gene matches. The CDR3 region is CAGASGDLIWYYEQYV. The CDR3 DNA follows: TGTGCCGGGGCTAGCGGGGATCTAATATGGTACTACGAGCAGTACGTC.

The chain couples TRBV28 to TRBJ1-6, with unresolved D. V lost 5 bases to trimming and J lost 7 bases, with 12 bases between them. Germline CDR1 is MDHEN and CDR2 is SYDVKM. This CDR3 comprises 14 residues. The CDR3 is CASSTGRINSPLHF. The CDR3 DNA follows: TGTGCCAGCAGTACGGGCAGGATAAATTCACCCCTCCACTTT.

There are a few counts of this clone. V usage is TRBV18 and J usage is TRBJ2-7; unclear D gene. Germline values: CDR1 KGHSH, CDR2 LQKENI. The CDR3 totals 14 residues. Between the trimmed V and J ends, which lost 4 bases and 4 bases, there was a span of 14 bases. The CDR3 region has the DNA TGTGCCAGCTCACTCGATGAAGGGTTGTACGAGCAGTACTTC. Its protein product is CASSLDEGLYEQYF.

This chain joins TRBV19 and TRBJ1-1, with D possibly matching TRBD1 (6 bases). Germline V CDR1 and CDR2: LNHDA, SQIVND (reference sequence). Trimming stripped 1 base from V and 5 bases from J, with 20 bases between. This CDR3 is built from 17 residues. CDR3 nucleotides: TGTGCCAGTAGTATAGTGGGGGGCGCGTATCCGAGGACTGAAGCTTTCTTT. Its translation: CASSIVGGAYPRTEAFF. The entire variable domain, with the rest obtained from reference TRBV19 and TRBJ1-1, is as follows: DGGITQSPKYLFRKEGQNVTLSCEQNLNHDAMYWYRQDPGQGLRLIYYSQIVNDFQKGDIAEGYSVSREKKESFPLTVTSAQKNPTAFYLCASSIVGGAYPRTEAFFGQGTRLTVV.